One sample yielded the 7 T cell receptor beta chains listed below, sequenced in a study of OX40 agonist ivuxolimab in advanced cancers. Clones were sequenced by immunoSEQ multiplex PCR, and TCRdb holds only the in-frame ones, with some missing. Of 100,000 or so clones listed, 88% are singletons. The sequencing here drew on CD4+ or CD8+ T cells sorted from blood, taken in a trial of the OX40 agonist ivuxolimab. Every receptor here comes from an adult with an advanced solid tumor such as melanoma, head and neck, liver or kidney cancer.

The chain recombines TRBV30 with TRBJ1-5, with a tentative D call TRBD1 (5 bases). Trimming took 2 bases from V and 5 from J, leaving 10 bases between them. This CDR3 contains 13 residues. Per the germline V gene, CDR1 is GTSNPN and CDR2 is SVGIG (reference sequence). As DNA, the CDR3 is TGTGCCTGGAGTAAAGACAGTTATCAGCCCCAGCATTTT. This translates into CAWSKDSYQPQHF. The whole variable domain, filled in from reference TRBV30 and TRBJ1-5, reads SQTIHQWPATLVQPVGSPLSLECTVEGTSNPNLYWYRQAAGRGLQLLFYSVGIGQISSEVPQNLSASRPQDRQFILSSKKLLLSDSGFYLCAWSKDSYQPQHFGDGTRLSIL.

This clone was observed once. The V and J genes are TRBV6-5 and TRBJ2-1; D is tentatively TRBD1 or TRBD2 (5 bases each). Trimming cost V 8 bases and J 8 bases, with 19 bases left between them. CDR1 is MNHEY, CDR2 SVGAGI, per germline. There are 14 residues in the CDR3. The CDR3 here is CASSFSGALDEQFF. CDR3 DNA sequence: TGTGCCAGCTCTTTTTCCGGGGCCCTCGATGAGCAGTTCTTC.

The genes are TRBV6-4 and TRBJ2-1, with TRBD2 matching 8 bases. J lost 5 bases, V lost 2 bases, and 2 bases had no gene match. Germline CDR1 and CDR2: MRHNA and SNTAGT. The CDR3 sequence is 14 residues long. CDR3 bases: TGTGCCAGCAGTGACACTAGCGGAGACAATGAGCAGTTCTTC. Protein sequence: CASSDTSGDNEQFF.

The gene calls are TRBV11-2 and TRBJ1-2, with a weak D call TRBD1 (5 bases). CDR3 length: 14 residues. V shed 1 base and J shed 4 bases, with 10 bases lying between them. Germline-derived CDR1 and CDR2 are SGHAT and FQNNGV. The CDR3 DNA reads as TGTGCCAGCAGCTTAGTGACAGCTTCCTATGGCTACACCTTC. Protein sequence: CASSLVTASYGYTF.

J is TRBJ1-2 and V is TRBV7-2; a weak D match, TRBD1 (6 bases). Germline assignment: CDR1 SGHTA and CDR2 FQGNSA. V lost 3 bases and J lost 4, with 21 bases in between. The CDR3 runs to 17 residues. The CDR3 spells CASSFNSGTRSPYGYTF. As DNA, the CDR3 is TGTGCCAGCAGCTTTAACTCCGGGACAAGGAGCCCCTATGGCTACACCTTC.

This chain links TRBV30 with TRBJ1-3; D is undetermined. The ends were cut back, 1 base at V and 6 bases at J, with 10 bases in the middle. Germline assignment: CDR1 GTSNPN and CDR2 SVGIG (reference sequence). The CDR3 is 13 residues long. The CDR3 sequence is CAWSGNGENTIYF. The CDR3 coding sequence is TGTGCCTGGAGTGGGAATGGGGAAAACACCATATATTTT.

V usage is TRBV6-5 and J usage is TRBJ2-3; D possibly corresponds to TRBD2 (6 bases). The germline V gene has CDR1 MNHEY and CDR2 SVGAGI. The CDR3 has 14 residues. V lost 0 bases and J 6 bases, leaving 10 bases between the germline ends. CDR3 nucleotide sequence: TGTGCCAGCAGTTACTCCGGGACTGGGGATACGCAGTATTTT. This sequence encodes CASSYSGTGDTQYF.